These 20 T cell receptor beta chains were sequenced from one sample in a study of blood T cell repertoires in COVID-19. Some clones are missing from TCRdb's copy, which holds only in-frame ones; the method was immunoSEQ multiplex PCR. The top ten clones hold around 5% of a sample with roughly 100,000 clones, about 85% of them seen once. The sequencing sample was made of peripheral blood. The receptors here all came from a woman aged 50 to 65 with COVID-19, enrolled during active disease.

V usage is TRBV6-1 and J usage is TRBJ1-2, with 7 bases matching TRBD1. This CDR3 is 14 amino acids long. The V segment lost 2 bases and the J segment 6 bases; nucleotides outside the gene matches: 6. CDR1 and CDR2 from the germline V gene are MNHNS and SASEGT. The CDR3 DNA reads TGTGCCAGCAGTGAACACGGACAGGTCGATGGCTACACCTTC. Its protein is CASSEHGQVDGYTF.

This chain joins TRBV6-5 and TRBJ1-2; a weak D match, TRBD1 (6 bases). Per germline, CDR1 MNHEY and CDR2 SVGAGI. The CDR3 length is 14 residues. The ends were cut back, 6 bases at V and 6 bases at J, with 17 bases in the middle. The CDR3 DNA is TGTGCCAGCAGACTATCGGACAGAGTCAATGGCTACACCTTC. It codes for CASRLSDRVNGYTF.

This chain joins TRBV12-3 or TRBV12-4 and TRBJ1-2; D is perhaps TRBD1 (6 bases). The CDR3 totals 13 residues. The V and J ends lost 5 bases and 8 bases respectively, with 15 bases between them. This CDR3 is CASSPGGGEGYTF. CDR3 DNA sequence: TGTGCCAGCAGTCCTGGGGGGGGCGAGGGCTACACCTTC.

The chain employs TRBV4-3 and TRBJ1-3, with 8 bases aligning to TRBD1. The J segment lost 6 bases and the V segment lost 4 bases, leaving 14 bases of the junction unmatched. From germline, CDR1 is LGHNA and CDR2 YSLEER. CDR3 length equals 17 residues. Written as DNA, the CDR3 is TGCGCCAGCAGCCCCGGGGGGAGCCAGGGGGCAGAAAACACCATATATTTT. Its translation is CASSPGGSQGAENTIYF.

This chain connects TRBV6-1 to TRBJ2-6, with D unclear. CDR3 size: 15 residues. Trimming removed 2 bases at V and 0 bases at J, with 5 bases between. CDR1 MNHNS and CDR2 SASEGT come from the germline V gene. DNA of the CDR3: TGTGCCAGCAGTGAACTACCCTCTGGGGCCAACGTCCTGACTTTC. It codes for CASSELPSGANVLTF.

This rearrangement joins TRBV27 to TRBJ2-3, with a tentative D call TRBD2 (5 bases). The CDR3 extends over 15 amino acids. Trimming took 5 bases from V and 0 from J, leaving 12 bases between them. Per the germline V gene, CDR1 is MNHEY and CDR2 is SMNVEV (reference sequence). CDR3 in DNA: TGTGCCAGCAGTAGCGACTACACTAGCACAGATACGCAGTATTTT. Amino acids: CASSSDYTSTDTQYF.

The chain combines TRBV27 with TRBJ1-4; 9 bases map to TRBD1. V was clipped by 4 bases and J by 5 bases; unmatched bases: 8. CDR3 size: 16 residues. Germline CDR1 is MNHEY and CDR2 is SMNVEV (reference sequence). CDR3 sequence reads: CASSSSGTGRNEKLFF. The CDR3 coding sequence is TGTGCCAGCAGTTCCTCCGGGACAGGGCGAAATGAAAAACTGTTTTTT.

The V gene is TRBV5-1, the J gene TRBJ1-1; D gene unclear. The CDR3 length is 14 residues. The V gene's germline CDR1 is SGHRS and CDR2 YFSETQ. Trimming left V 0 bases short and J 2 bases short, with 8 bases between. The CDR3 reads CASSLGGANTEAFF. The CDR3 nucleotides are TGCGCCAGCAGCTTGGGGGGAGCTAACACTGAAGCTTTCTTT.

The chain recombines TRBV5-4 with TRBJ2-7, with 8 bases fitting TRBD1. Per the germline V gene, CDR1 is SGHNT and CDR2 is YYREEE (reference sequence). The J segment lost 3 bases and the V segment lost 4 bases, leaving 6 bases of the junction unmatched. This CDR3 is 14 amino acids long. CDR3 sequence (DNA): TGTGCCAGCAGCCCGACAGGGGTCGGCTACGAGCAGTACTTC. Residues: CASSPTGVGYEQYF.

The chain uses TRBV4-1 and TRBJ1-5, with 8 bases aligning to TRBD1. The germline gives CDR1 MGHRA, CDR2 YSYEKL. V shed 0 bases, J shed 3 bases, and the junction held 10 bases outside the gene matches. CDR3 length: 18 amino acids. The CDR3: CASSQDGIGQGHNQPQHF. CDR3 bases: TGCGCCAGCAGCCAAGACGGGATCGGACAGGGACACAATCAGCCCCAGCATTTT.

This clone showed up just once. The gene calls are TRBV2 and TRBJ1-1; unclear D gene. The ends were cut back, 5 bases at V and 8 bases at J, with 9 bases in the middle. Germline lookup yields CDR1 SNHLY and CDR2 FYNNEI. CDR3 size: 11 residues. CDR3 sequence (DNA): TGTGCCAGCAGTCGGGGAAACGAAGCTTTCTTT. Amino acid sequence: CASSRGNEAFF.

This rearrangement joins TRBV28 to TRBJ2-7, with D possibly being TRBD2 (5 bases). V lost 7 bases, J lost 3 bases, and 16 bases lay in between. Germline V CDR1 and CDR2: MDHEN, SYDVKM. There are 14 residues in the CDR3. CDR3 loop: CASIPAREGYEQYF. The CDR3, as DNA: TGTGCCAGCATCCCTGCTCGTGAGGGCTACGAGCAGTACTTC.

The chain employs TRBV3-1 (or the pseudogene TRBV3-2) and TRBJ1-4; D is uncertain. Germline V gene sequence: CDR1 LGHDT, CDR2 YNNKEL (reference sequence). This CDR3 contains 14 residues. With 2 bases removed from V and 4 bases from J, the gap between germline ends came to 8 bases. CDR3 amino acids: CASSQKQINEKLFF. CDR3 nucleotide sequence: TGTGCCAGCAGCCAAAAACAAATTAATGAAAAACTGTTTTTT.

The chain has TRBV15 and TRBJ2-1; TRBD1 agrees at 10 bases. CDR3 size: 15 residues. V lost 3 bases to trimming and J lost 4 bases; unmatched junction nucleotides: 3. Germline values: CDR1 LNHNV, CDR2 YYDKDF (reference sequence). This CDR3 is CATSRDRGGYNEQFF. The DNA for the CDR3 is TGTGCCACCAGCAGGGACAGGGGGGGGTACAATGAGCAGTTCTTC.

This clone occurred a few times. This sequence joins TRBV12-3 or TRBV12-4 and TRBJ1-5, with D hard to call. V gave up 8 bases and J gave up 1 base, with 6 bases separating them. CDR3 length: 12 amino acids. The CDR3 sequence is CASSESNQPQHF. The DNA for the CDR3 is TGTGCCAGCTCTGAGAGCAATCAGCCCCAGCATTTT.

This clone was picked up many times. The J gene is TRBJ2-1, the V gene TRBV7-9, with 8 bases matching TRBD2. J lost 4 bases, V lost 5 bases, and 1 base had no gene match. The CDR3 runs to 13 residues. Germline V gene data show CDR1 as SEHNR and CDR2 as FQNEAQ (reference sequence). Here the CDR3 DNA reads TGTGCCAGCAGCAGCGGGGGATACAATGAGCAGTTCTTC. Translation: CASSSGGYNEQFF.

This rearrangement joins TRBV10-3 to TRBJ2-3; possible D gene TRBD1, 6 bases. The length of the CDR3 is 19 residues. Germline V gene data show CDR1 as ENHRY and CDR2 as SYGVKD. V gave up 3 bases and J gave up 2 bases, with 24 bases separating them. CDR3 sequence reads: CAISDSVGQSGGHTDTQYF. CDR3 coding DNA: TGTGCCATCAGTGACTCAGTAGGACAGTCTGGAGGACACACAGATACGCAGTATTTT.

This chain links TRBV4-1 with TRBJ1-4, with 8 bases matching TRBD1. V lost 2 bases, J lost 5 bases, and 7 bases stayed unmatched. Looked up from germline, CDR1 is MGHRA and CDR2 is YSYEKL. This CDR3 has 16 residues. CDR3 in amino acids: CASSQSLQGENEKLFF. The CDR3 DNA follows: TGCGCCAGCAGCCAATCGCTACAGGGGGAGAATGAAAAACTGTTTTTT.

Only one count was recorded for this clone. The chain links TRBV7-9 to TRBJ2-3, with D perhaps matching TRBD2 (6 bases). The CDR3 is made up of 18 amino acids. V was trimmed by 0 bases and J by 2 bases, leaving 18 bases between them. Germline CDR1 SEHNR, CDR2 FQNEAQ (reference sequence). The CDR3 nucleotides read TGTGCCAGCAGCTTAGCGGGAACCCGGGGACTGATCACAGATACGCAGTATTTT. Encoded protein: CASSLAGTRGLITDTQYF.

CDR3 in DNA: TGTGCCAGCAGCTTAGGGGGGGGCGCGGGCACTGAAGCTTTCTTT. Translating gives CASSLGGGAGTEAFF. J is TRBJ1-1 and V is TRBV7-6; perhaps TRBD1 as D (6 bases). The length of the CDR3 is 15 residues. Looked up from germline, CDR1 is SGHVS and CDR2 is FNYEAQ. Between the trimmed V and J ends, which lost 1 base and 4 bases, there was a span of 13 bases.